These 11 T cell receptor beta chains were sequenced from one sample in a study of T cell changes during pregnancy in multiple sclerosis. TCRdb keeps only in-frame clones here, not all; method: immunoSEQ multiplex PCR. The table lists about 36,000 clones, roughly 92% of them singletons. Sample: CD4+ T cells from peripheral blood mononuclear cells, taken in the third trimester of pregnancy. These receptors were collected from a female donor in good health, enrolled as a control in a pregnancy study.

The J gene is TRBJ2-7, the V gene TRBV4-3; 8 positions match TRBD1. The CDR3 length is 15 residues. The trim removed 2 bases at V and 3 bases at J, leaving 6 bases unmatched. CDR1 is LGHNA and CDR2 is YSLEER in the germline V gene. CDR3 bases: TGCGCCAGCAGCCAACTAGGACAGGGACTCTACGAGCAGTACTTC. This codes for CASSQLGQGLYEQYF.

The rearrangement joins TRBV4-1 to TRBJ1-6; 9 nucleotides line up with TRBD1. The CDR3 runs to 19 residues. With 4 bases clipped from V and 6 bases from J, the junction kept 16 bases outside the gene matches. CDR1 and CDR2 from the germline V gene are MGHRA and YSYEKL. The CDR3 sequence is CASSPGTGKGANLNSPLHF. CDR3 bases: TGCGCCAGCAGCCCCGGGACAGGGAAGGGAGCAAACCTTAATTCACCCCTCCACTTT.

This chain joins TRBV7-2 and TRBJ2-6; 8 nucleotides line up with TRBD1. The length of the CDR3 is 19 residues. Germline V gives CDR1 SGHTA, CDR2 FQGNSA. V was clipped by 5 bases and J by 0 bases; unmatched bases: 12. The CDR3 DNA follows: TGTGCCAGCAGCCCAACCCGACAGGGGATTAGCTCTGGGGCCAACGTCCTGACTTTC. It is translated as CASSPTRQGISSGANVLTF. Variable domain in full (rest from reference TRBV7-2 and TRBJ2-6): GAGVSQSPSNKVTEKGKDVELRCDPISGHTALYWYRQSLGQGLEFLIYFQGNSAPDKSGLPSDRFSAERTGGSVSTLTIQRTQQEDSAVYLCASSPTRQGISSGANVLTFGAGSRLTVL.

This chain connects TRBV7-2 to TRBJ1-1; weak D call: TRBD1 (6 bases). The CDR3 is made up of 12 amino acids. Germline V gives CDR1 SGHTA, CDR2 FQGNSA. The germline V and J ends were trimmed by 5 bases and 4 bases, with 8 bases remaining between them. The CDR3 region has the DNA TGTGCCAGCAGCGCCAGGGGCACTGAAGCTTTCTTT. Protein sequence: CASSARGTEAFF.

This sequence joins TRBV20-1 and TRBJ2-5; D remains ambiguous. The germline V gene has CDR1 DFQATT and CDR2 SNEGSKA (reference sequence). Trimming removed 4 bases at V and 5 bases at J, with 5 bases between. The CDR3 contains 10 residues. This CDR3 reads CSANGETQYF. Here the CDR3 DNA reads TGCAGTGCTAACGGGGAGACCCAGTACTTC.

In DNA, the CDR3 is TGTGCCAGCAGCTTAGCGCCAGGGGGAAACACCATATATTTT. It yields the protein CASSLAPGGNTIYF. This chain uses TRBV7-2 with TRBJ1-3; D perhaps matches TRBD1 (5 bases). The CDR3 contains 14 residues. Trimming removed 0 bases at V and 4 bases at J, with 7 bases between. In germline, CDR1 is SGHTA, CDR2 FQGNSA.

This clone has only one observation. Here the CDR3 reads CASSFTGPIYGYTF. The CDR3 DNA sequence: TGTGCCAGCAGCTTTACTGGGCCGATCTATGGCTACACCTTC. V and J are TRBV7-2 and TRBJ1-2, with D uncertain. V was trimmed by 3 bases and J by 4 bases, leaving 12 bases between them. The germline gives CDR1 SGHTA, CDR2 FQGNSA. The CDR3 extends over 14 amino acids.

The chain links TRBV7-2 to TRBJ2-7, with 9 bases lining up with TRBD1. The V and J ends lost 7 bases and 4 bases, in that order; junction bases with no gene match: 5. Germline CDR1 SGHTA, CDR2 FQGNSA. The CDR3 contains 13 residues. The CDR3 is CASNRDRAYEQYF. CDR3 DNA sequence: TGTGCCAGCAACCGGGACAGGGCATACGAGCAGTACTTC. Full variable domain (outside the CDR3, taken from reference TRBV7-2 and TRBJ2-7): GAGVSQSPSNKVTEKGKDVELRCDPISGHTALYWYRQSLGQGLEFLIYFQGNSAPDKSGLPSDRFSAERTGGSVSTLTIQRTQQEDSAVYLCASNRDRAYEQYFGPGTRLTVT.

This clone occurred once. This chain uses TRBV18 with TRBJ2-6, with 7 bases matching TRBD1. The V and J ends lost 5 bases and 0 bases, in that order; junction bases with no gene match: 16. This CDR3 is 20 amino acids long. In germline, CDR1 is KGHSH, CDR2 LQKENI. CDR3 loop: CASSRYSPGQSFSGANVLTF. For the CDR3, the DNA is TGTGCCAGCTCAAGATACTCCCCGGGACAGTCCTTCTCTGGGGCCAACGTCCTGACTTTC.

This chain links TRBV30 with TRBJ1-4; 7 bases match TRBD1. V shed 1 base, J shed 4 bases, and the junction held 3 bases outside the gene matches. CDR1 GTSNPN and CDR2 SVGIG come from the germline V gene (reference sequence). The CDR3 has 14 amino acids. CDR3 loop: CAWSAGGDNEKLFF. CDR3 bases: TGTGCCTGGAGTGCAGGGGGAGATAATGAAAAACTGTTTTTT.

The chain combines TRBV11-2 with TRBJ1-6; D is possibly TRBD1 (5 bases). The CDR3 consists of 15 residues. V lost 2 bases and J lost 8, with 13 bases in between. CDR1 SGHAT and CDR2 FQNNGV come from the germline V gene. This chain's CDR3 is CASSLSPRAYSPLHF. In DNA, the CDR3 is TGTGCCAGCAGCTTAAGTCCCAGGGCTTATTCACCCCTCCACTTT. The full variable domain, in which reference TRBV11-2 and TRBJ1-6 provide the parts outside the CDR3, is EAGVAQSPRYKIIEKRQSVAFWCNPISGHATLYWYQQILGQGPKLLIQFQNNGVVDDSQLPKDRFSAERLKGVDSTLKIQPAKLEDSAVYLCASSLSPRAYSPLHFGNGTRLTVT.